The 12 T cell receptor beta chains below were found in one sample sequenced in a study of T-cell memory formation after mild COVID-19. TCRdb reanalysed the 5' RACE reads using MiXCR and keeps one entry per CDR3 protein. The table lists about 49,000 distinct CDR3 sequences, approximately 6.6% of them singletons. Sequencing was carried out using PBMCs or a T cell subset sorted from them (not recorded which). Source of these receptors: a young man who had mild COVID-19 (a few samples of this study predate the infection). Cell type and time point are not known.

This clonotype was counted only a few times. The rearrangement joins TRBV4-2 to TRBJ2-2; 13 bases are shared with TRBD2. The CDR3 is 17 residues long. Per germline, CDR1 LGHNA and CDR2 YNFKEQ. The junction had 3 bases not matched to a gene; V was cut back by 4 bases and J by 1 base. Here the CDR3 DNA reads TGTGCCAGCAGCCCCCGGACTAGCGGGGGGAACACCGGGGAGCTGTTTTTT. Residues: CASSPRTSGGNTGELFF.

This clonotype was counted at least ten times. The rearrangement uses TRBV7-8 and TRBJ2-7; unclear D gene. The germline V and J ends were trimmed by 6 bases and 3 bases, with 18 bases remaining between them. CDR3 size: 15 residues. Looked up from germline, CDR1 is SGHVS and CDR2 is FQNEAQ. As DNA, the CDR3 is TGTGCCAGCAGAATCGGGCCTTCGAACATCTACGAGCAGTACTTC. Encoded protein: CASRIGPSNIYEQYF.

The J gene is TRBJ2-3, the V gene TRBV7-3, with TRBD2 as a possible D gene (5 bases). CDR1 and CDR2 from the germline V gene are SGHTA and FQGTGA. Trimming left V 0 bases short and J 4 bases short, with 11 bases between. This CDR3 contains 15 residues. The CDR3 DNA follows: TGTGCCAGCAGCTTAACGTTTTTCGGGGCAGATACGCAGTATTTT. Translation gives CASSLTFFGADTQYF.

The chain combines TRBV2 with TRBJ1-1; unclear D gene. V was trimmed by 2 bases and J by 11 bases, leaving 12 bases between them. Germline loops: CDR1 SNHLY, CDR2 FYNNEI. This CDR3 spans 12 amino acids. The chain's CDR3 is CASSETLSHAFF. In DNA form, the CDR3 reads TGTGCCAGCAGTGAAACCCTTTCGCACGCTTTCTTT.

This clonotype has a handful of counts. V gene TRBV28 combines with J gene TRBJ1-5; 11 nucleotides align to TRBD1. The V gene end was trimmed by 5 bases and the J gene end by 4 bases; junction bases not matched to a gene: 4. Germline values: CDR1 MDHEN, CDR2 SYDVKM. The CDR3 consists of 15 residues. CDR3 coding DNA: TGTGCCAGCAGTGGGGGGACAGGGGGAAATCAGCCCCAGCATTTT. Residues: CASSGGTGGNQPQHF. Full variable domain (missing parts from reference TRBV28 and TRBJ1-5): DVKVTQSSRYLVKRTGEKVFLECVQDMDHENMFWYRQDPGLGLRLIYFSYDVKMKEKGDIPEGYSVSREKKERFSLILESASTNQTSMYLCASSGGTGGNQPQHFGDGTRLSIL.

This clonotype has a count of ten or more. This sequence joins TRBV7-9 and TRBJ2-2; possibly TRBD1 for D (6 bases). Germline V gives CDR1 SEHNR, CDR2 FQNEAQ (reference sequence). Trimming removed 6 bases from V and 1 base from J, with 15 bases in between. This CDR3 comprises 16 residues. The chain's CDR3 is CASRPTGTGNTGELFF. CDR3 bases: TGTGCCAGCAGACCTACAGGGACCGGGAACACCGGGGAGCTGTTTTTT.

This clonotype was seen a handful of times. This chain uses TRBV21-1 with TRBJ2-6; TRBD1, the table's D call, lacks a check against the DNA. TRBV21-1 is designated a pseudogene. This CDR3 contains 18 residues. The CDR3 sequence: CASRKSTGRLSGANVLTF. DNA for the CDR3: TGTGCCAGCAGGAAATCTACGGGACGCCTCTCTGGGGCCAACGTCCTGACTTTC.

Only a few counts were recorded for this clonotype. Written as DNA, the CDR3 is TGTGCCAGCAGCCAACCGGGAACGAACACCGGGGAGCTGTTTTTT. Amino acids: CASSQPGTNTGELFF. The rearrangement links TRBV3-1 to TRBJ2-2; TRBD2 might be the D (5 bases). The V end lost 2 bases, the J end lost 0 bases, and 7 bases lay between the germline ends. Germline V lookup: CDR1 LGHDT, CDR2 YNNKEL (reference sequence). CDR3 length equals 15 residues.

The chain combines TRBV28 with TRBJ2-5; 11 bases align to TRBD2. This CDR3 has 17 amino acids. Germline-derived CDR1 and CDR2 are MDHEN and SYDVKM. Trimming cost V 5 bases and J 5 bases; bases outside gene matches: 13. The CDR3, as DNA: TGTGCCAGCAGTCCTCAAAAAACTAGCGGGGGAGGGGAGACCCAGTACTTC. The encoded protein is CASSPQKTSGGGETQYF.

This clonotype showed up many times. The CDR3 loop is CASSQEFLAGGPDIQYF. The CDR3 DNA reads as TGCGCCAGCAGCCAAGAATTCCTAGCGGGGGGGCCGGACATTCAGTACTTC. This chain connects TRBV4-3 to TRBJ2-4; 12 positions agree with TRBD2. The CDR3 has 17 residues. Germline loops: CDR1 LGHNA, CDR2 YSLEER. J gave up 8 bases and V 0 bases, and 8 bases lay outside the gene matches.

This clonotype is termed medium-sized. The chain recombines TRBV7-9 with TRBJ2-1; maybe TRBD1 (5 bases). The CDR3 runs to 14 residues. CDR1 and CDR2 (germline): SEHNR, FQNEAQ (reference sequence). Trimming pared 5 bases from V and 9 bases from J, leaving 17 bases between. CDR3 nucleotide sequence: TGTGCCAGCAGCCCAAGGGCAGGGAAGGGTGAGCAGTTCTTC. The encoded protein is CASSPRAGKGEQFF.

This clonotype was detected only a few times. The V call is TRBV6-5, the J call TRBJ2-7; weak D call: TRBD1 (6 bases). CDR1 is MNHEY and CDR2 is SVGAGI in the germline V gene. Between the trimmed V and J ends, which lost 4 bases and 3 bases, there was a span of 16 bases. This CDR3 contains 15 residues. CDR3 in amino acids: CASSSGRGLIYEQYV. The DNA for the CDR3 is TGTGCCAGCAGTTCGGGTAGGGGGTTGATCTACGAGCAGTACGTC.